The clone carrying this TCR beta chain appeared a single time. Original methodology: Quantification of nucleated cells was approximated via reference gene primer amplification. Sequencing used immunoSEQ multiplex PCR; TCRdb keeps in-frame clones, though not all of them. That table is the source of V, J and clone size, and D and trimming were worked out from the DNA. The table lists 150,000 to 200,000 clones, approximately 85% of them singletons. Germline values: CDR1 MDHEN, CDR2 SYDVKM. There are 13 residues in the CDR3. J lost 2 bases, V lost 6 bases, and 1 base had no gene match. This specimen comes from a study of blood T cell repertoires in COVID-19. Study at large: PBMCs, B-cell-depleted T cells, or T cells were the source of the cDNA or gDNA that made up the material.

In Seattle, patients joined the study during active infection and were tracked longitudinally. J is TRBJ1-3 and V is TRBV28; 7 positions agree with TRBD1. The clonotype comes from a woman in her fifties or sixties with COVID-19, enrolled during active disease. The specimen sequenced was peripheral blood. In nucleotides, the CDR3 is TGTGCCAGCAGGACAGGGCCTGGAAACACCATATATTTT. It specifies CASRTGPGNTIYF.